A selection of T cell receptor beta chains follows, all from one sample in a study of shared clonotypes between healthy human individuals. Method: immunoSEQ multiplex PCR; TCRdb's copy keeps in-frame clones and lacks some. The repertoire holds roughly 640,000 clones, with about 74% as singletons. The sequenced material came from memory CD4+ T cells sorted from blood. Receptor source: a woman in her 30s in good health. CDR3s include the opening cysteine and the closing phenylalanine or tryptophan. The D gene is left open where the match is weak. Part of the rows lack a size; the others show once, few, many or a class for expanded clones.

D: TRBD2; size: many; J: TRBJ2-7; V: TRBV7-8; DNA: TGTGCCAGCAGCTTAACTAGCGGGAGCTCCTACGAGCAGTACTTC; CDR3: CASSLTSGSSYEQYF
D: TRBD1; size: -; J: TRBJ2-7; V: TRBV28; DNA: TGTGCCAGCTGCGGGACAGGACCGCCGGAGCAGTACTTC; CDR3: CASCGTGPPEQYF
D: TRBD1; size: -; J: TRBJ1-4; V: TRBV4-1; DNA: TGCGCCAGCAGCCAAGACGGACAGGTGTCTTCGGGGGCTGAAAAACTGTTTTTT; CDR3: CASSQDGQVSSGAEKLFF
D: -; size: -; J: TRBJ1-5; V: TRBV6-1; DNA: TGTGCCAGCAGTGAGGGAACAGGGAGAAATCGGCCCCAGCATTTT; CDR3: CASSEGTGRNRPQHF
D: -; size: -; J: TRBJ2-1; V: TRBV5-1; DNA: TGCGCCAGCAGCTGGGACTCGCGGTCCTACAATGAGCAGTTCTTC; CDR3: CASSWDSRSYNEQFF
D: -; size: few; J: TRBJ2-7; V: TRBV27; DNA: TGTGCCAGCAGTTCCGAAACGCCCCCTTTGACAGGCGATTCCTACGAGCAGTACTTC; CDR3: CASSSETPPLTGDSYEQYF
D: -; size: -; J: TRBJ1-4; V: TRBV6-1; DNA: TGTGCCAGCGTTCCACAGGGAACTAATGAAAAACTGTTTTTT; CDR3: CASVPQGTNEKLFF
D: TRBD1; size: -; J: TRBJ1-2; V: TRBV19; DNA: TGTGCCAGCCTCCCAGGGCAGGGGGGCGTCTATGGCTACACCTTC; CDR3: CASLPGQGGVYGYTF
D: -; size: few; J: TRBJ1-2; V: TRBV6-1; DNA: TGTGCCAGCAGTGAAGATGTGGCGCAGGGATATGGCTACACCTTC; CDR3: CASSEDVAQGYGYTF
D: -; size: few; J: TRBJ1-5; V: TRBV5-1; DNA: TGCGCCAGCAGTCGCTCGGGGGATAGCAATCAGCCCCAGCATTTT; CDR3: CASSRSGDSNQPQHF
D: -; size: -; J: TRBJ1-5; V: TRBV5-5; DNA: TGTGCCAGCAGCTTGTTCCTTCAGAGCAATCAGCCCCAGCATTTT; CDR3: CASSLFLQSNQPQHF
D: -; size: few; J: TRBJ2-3; V: TRBV7-2; DNA: TGTGCCAGCGTTGGTAAAAACACAGATACGCAGTATTTT; CDR3: CASVGKNTDTQYF
D: -; size: -; J: TRBJ2-3; V: TRBV18; DNA: TGTGCCAGCTCACCGACAGATACGCAGTATTTT; CDR3: CASSPTDTQYF
D: -; size: -; J: TRBJ2-1; V: TRBV19; DNA: TGTGCCAGTAGTATAGACTTACAGGGAGCCCCCTACAATGAGCAGTTCTTC; CDR3: CASSIDLQGAPYNEQFF
D: TRBD2; size: -; J: TRBJ2-1; V: TRBV7-9; DNA: TGTGCCAGCAGCTTGGGGGAGGGTAGCTCCTACAATGAGCAGTTCTTC; CDR3: CASSLGEGSSYNEQFF
D: TRBD1; size: -; J: TRBJ1-2; V: TRBV10-3; DNA: TGTGCCATCAGTATGACAGGGAAGTATGGCTACACCTTC; CDR3: CAISMTGKYGYTF
D: TRBD2; size: -; J: TRBJ2-3; V: TRBV5-1; DNA: TGCGCCAGCAGCTGGGAACTTAGCGGGAGATCGAGAAGGACAGATACGCAGTATTTT; CDR3: CASSWELSGRSRRTDTQYF
D: TRBD2; size: -; J: TRBJ2-1; V: TRBV7-2; DNA: TGTGCCAGCAGCAGGGGACTAGCGGACCTTGAGCAGTTCTTC; CDR3: CASSRGLADLEQFF
D: -; size: -; J: TRBJ1-5; V: TRBV10-3; DNA: TGTGCCATCAGTGAGACGGACGGACTCAATCAGCCCCAGCATTTT; CDR3: CAISETDGLNQPQHF
D: -; size: once; J: TRBJ2-5; V: TRBV4-1; DNA: TGCGCCAGCAGCCAAACAGGGACCCGCCAAGAGACCCAGTACTTC; CDR3: CASSQTGTRQETQYF
D: -; size: -; J: TRBJ2-3; V: TRBV6-6; DNA: TGTGCCAGCAGTTACGAGGGGGGACCTAGTACGCAGTATTTT; CDR3: CASSYEGGPSTQYF
D: TRBD2; size: once; J: TRBJ2-3; V: TRBV7-2; DNA: TGTGCCAGCAGCCTAAACCCGGGACTAGCGGGAGAGAGTACAGATACGCAGTATTTT; CDR3: CASSLNPGLAGESTDTQYF
D: -; size: -; J: TRBJ2-7; V: TRBV28; DNA: TGTGCCAGCACCCTTCCGGGGGCAGGGAGCTCCTACGAGCAGTACTTC; CDR3: CASTLPGAGSSYEQYF
D: TRBD1; size: -; J: TRBJ2-2; V: TRBV5-1; DNA: TGCGCCAGCAGCTTGGTGGGACAGTTGGAGCGAGCGAACACCGGGGAGCTGTTTTTT; CDR3: CASSLVGQLERANTGELFF
D: TRBD1; size: -; J: TRBJ1-2; V: TRBV7-8; DNA: TGTGCCTCCACCTCGGACAGGGTGAGCGGCTACACCTTC; CDR3: CASTSDRVSGYTF
D: -; size: -; J: TRBJ2-7; V: TRBV18; DNA: TGTGCCAGCTCACGACTAGCCTACGAGCAGTACTTC; CDR3: CASSRLAYEQYF
D: -; size: -; J: TRBJ1-5; V: TRBV19; DNA: TGTGCCAGTACCGAAGTGGGGAATAGCAATCAGCCCCAGCATTTT; CDR3: CASTEVGNSNQPQHF
D: -; size: -; J: TRBJ1-1; V: TRBV6-1; DNA: TGTGCCAGCAGAGTGAGGGGAGGCCCTGAAGCTTTCTTT; CDR3: CASRVRGGPEAFF
D: -; size: -; J: TRBJ1-6; V: TRBV5-4; DNA: TGTGCCAGCAGCTCCTGGGACGGAAATTCACCCCTCCACTTT; CDR3: CASSSWDGNSPLHF
D: -; size: -; J: TRBJ2-3; V: TRBV5-1; DNA: TGCGCCAGCAGCTTTCTGGGGGGCTGGACAGATACGCAGTATTTT; CDR3: CASSFLGGWTDTQYF
D: -; size: -; J: TRBJ2-7; V: TRBV6-1; DNA: TGTGCCAGCAGTCCCGGGATGTCCTACGAGCAGTACTTC; CDR3: CASSPGMSYEQYF
D: -; size: -; J: TRBJ2-7; V: TRBV7-2; DNA: TGTGCCAGCAGCTTAGCGAGCGCGAGCTCCTACGAGCAGTACTTC; CDR3: CASSLASASSYEQYF
D: -; size: -; J: TRBJ1-1; V: TRBV29-1; DNA: TGCAGCGTTGTATCCACTGAAGCTTTCTTT; CDR3: CSVVSTEAFF
D: -; size: -; J: TRBJ1-2; V: TRBV5-1; DNA: TGCGCCAGCAGCTCCACGGACGGCTATGGCTACACCTTC; CDR3: CASSSTDGYGYTF
D: -; size: -; J: TRBJ1-2; V: TRBV6-5; DNA: TGTGCCAGCACCCGACTGGGAGGGAGCTATGGCTACACCTTC; CDR3: CASTRLGGSYGYTF
D: -; size: -; J: TRBJ2-3; V: TRBV14; DNA: TGTGCCAGCAGCCGCCAGGTGGGCACAGATACGCAGTATTTT; CDR3: CASSRQVGTDTQYF
D: -; size: once; J: TRBJ2-5; V: TRBV2; DNA: TGTGCCAGCACGGGGTGGGAGACCCAGTACTTC; CDR3: CASTGWETQYF
D: TRBD2; size: -; J: TRBJ2-3; V: TRBV10-3; DNA: TGTGCCATCAGTGAGCCGGGACTAGCGGGAAGGACAGATACGCAGTATTTT; CDR3: CAISEPGLAGRTDTQYF
D: TRBD1; size: -; J: TRBJ1-2; V: TRBV7-9; DNA: TGTGCCAGCAGCTCCGTGAAGACAGGGACCTTCTATGGCTACACCTTC; CDR3: CASSSVKTGTFYGYTF
D: -; size: many; J: TRBJ2-6; V: TRBV7-3; DNA: TGTGCCAGCAGCCTCCCCGGGGCCAACGTCCTGACTTTC; CDR3: CASSLPGANVLTF
D: -; size: -; J: TRBJ2-3; V: TRBV6-1; DNA: TGTGCCAGCAGGCCGCGGTCCCATACGCAGTATTTT; CDR3: CASRPRSHTQYF
D: -; size: few; J: TRBJ2-3; V: TRBV6-6; DNA: TGTGCCAGCCTAAGGCAACGCACAGATACGCAGTATTTT; CDR3: CASLRQRTDTQYF
D: TRBD2; size: -; J: TRBJ2-2; V: TRBV4-1; DNA: TGCGCCAGCAGAGGCGGGAGGGCCGAGGACACCGGGGAGCTGTTTTTT; CDR3: CASRGGRAEDTGELFF
D: -; size: -; J: TRBJ2-7; V: TRBV6-1; DNA: TGTGCCAGCATTCTCGGACGGGCCTTGGGAGAGCAGTACTTC; CDR3: CASILGRALGEQYF
D: TRBD1; size: -; J: TRBJ1-2; V: TRBV5-1; DNA: TGCGCCAGCACGCTCGACAGGGCCTATGGCTACACCTTC; CDR3: CASTLDRAYGYTF
D: TRBD2; size: -; J: TRBJ2-5; V: TRBV5-4; DNA: TGTGCCAGCAGCTCGCAGCGGGAGTGGGAAGAGACCCAGTACTTC; CDR3: CASSSQREWEETQYF
D: TRBD2; size: -; J: TRBJ2-6; V: TRBV19; DNA: TGTGCCAGTAGTATAGGGGGAGGGAAAACTGGGGCCAACGTCCTGACTTTC; CDR3: CASSIGGGKTGANVLTF
D: -; size: -; J: TRBJ2-5; V: TRBV15; DNA: TGTGCCACCAGCAGGAGGGGACAAGAGACCCAGTACTTC; CDR3: CATSRRGQETQYF
D: -; size: once; J: TRBJ1-2; V: TRBV27; DNA: TGTGCCAGCAGCCAGGGTCCATCGAACTATGGCTACACCTTC; CDR3: CASSQGPSNYGYTF
D: TRBD2; size: -; J: TRBJ2-1; V: TRBV14; DNA: TGTGCCAGCAGCCAAAGCGGACTAGCGGGAGGGGGTTACAATGAGCAGTTCTTC; CDR3: CASSQSGLAGGGYNEQFF
D: TRBD2; size: -; J: TRBJ2-3; V: TRBV18; DNA: TGTGCCAGCTCAGAGGGACTAGCTGCAGATACGCAGTATTTT; CDR3: CASSEGLAADTQYF
D: TRBD1; size: -; J: TRBJ2-5; V: TRBV2; DNA: TGTGCCAGCAGTGAAGCGCTTCCGGCAGGGGGCACAGAGACCCAGTACTTC; CDR3: CASSEALPAGGTETQYF